This T cell receptor beta chain appears in the sequencing data of a study of blood T cell repertoires in COVID-19. On the study more broadly: COVID-19 samples, acute and convalescent, were from the United States, Italy and Spain. PBMCs, B-cell-depleted T cells, or T cells were the source of the cDNA or gDNA that made up the material.

In the original analysis: Reference gene primer amplification gave estimated nucleated cell counts. Some clones are missing from TCRdb's copy, which holds only in-frame ones; the method was immunoSEQ multiplex PCR. Clone size and the V and J calls come from that table; the DNA yielded D and trimming. The sample has approximately 300,000 clones; approximately 86% are singletons. What was sequenced was peripheral blood. The TCR was taken from a man between 18 and 35 years old with active or convalescent COVID-19.

The CDR3 is CASSLEFGLNYGYTF. Written as DNA, the CDR3 is TGTGCCAGCAGCTTAGAATTCGGACTCAACTATGGCTACACCTTC. The J gene is TRBJ1-2, the V gene TRBV11-2; no clear D gene. The germline CDR1 and CDR2 sequences are SGHAT and FQNNGV. The ends were cut back, 0 bases at V and 2 bases at J, with 10 bases in the middle. The CDR3 runs 15 residues.